Below, 6 T cell receptor beta chains from the same sample are listed, as sequenced in a study of T cells in Graves' hyperthyroidism and ophthalmopathy. Template material for amplifying TCR beta CDR3 regions consisted of RNA transcripts. The TCR CDR3 was amplified in a first-round RT-PCR using the HTBI primer set. TCRdb processed the multiplex PCR reads anew with MiXCR; each CDR3 protein has one entry. The top ten clones hold 6.5% to 10% of a sample with some 300,000 distinct CDR3 sequences, roughly 15% of them seen once. The sequencing sample was made of blood. These receptors came from a middle-aged woman with Graves' hyperthyroidism.

This clonotype was observed at least ten times. The J gene is TRBJ2-5, the V gene TRBV20-1; D may correspond to TRBD1 or TRBD2 (5 bases each). Germline V gene data show CDR1 as DFQATT and CDR2 as SNEGSKA (reference sequence). The CDR3 is made up of 13 amino acids. V lost 4 bases, J lost 2 bases, and 11 bases lay in between. CDR3 coding DNA: TGCAGTGCTACGGGGACGCGGCAAGAGACCCAGTACTTC. Protein product: CSATGTRQETQYF.

This clonotype has at least ten counts. V and J are TRBV11-2 and TRBJ2-1; TRBD2 matches 12 bases. The CDR3 runs to 16 residues. Looked up from germline, CDR1 is SGHAT and CDR2 is FQNNGV. V dropped 7 bases and J dropped 12; count of bases not matched to a gene: 16. The CDR3 spells CASNNLFGLAGWLQFF. CDR3 coding DNA: TGTGCCAGCAATAACTTATTCGGACTAGCGGGATGGCTGCAGTTCTTC.

In its sample, this clonotype was seen many times. The chain uses TRBV2 and TRBJ1-5; D remains unclear. Germline assignment: CDR1 SNHLY and CDR2 FYNNEI. Deletions cut 3 bases from V and 4 bases from J, with 13 bases between. The CDR3 length is 15 residues. CDR3 in DNA: TGTGCCAGCAGTGAGGAGGTTGGGAGGAATCAGCCCCAGCATTTT. Translated, it gives CASSEEVGRNQPQHF.

The CDR3 DNA is TGTGCCAGCAGCGAATACAGGGCTGGGGACACTGAAGCTTTCTTT. This encodes CASSEYRAGDTEAFF. The chain recombines TRBV13 with TRBJ1-1, with a possible D match to TRBD1 (6 bases). V was clipped by 5 bases and J by 3 bases, with 16 bases between them. This CDR3 region has 15 residues. CDR1 and CDR2 (germline): PRHDT, FYEKMQ (reference sequence).

Comment on this clonotype: A single base separates this from a much larger clone, so it may be a read error. This chain links TRBV2 with TRBJ2-7; D unresolved. This CDR3 is built from 13 residues. V lost 7 bases to trimming and J lost 2 bases, with 12 bases between them. CDR1 is SNHLY, CDR2 FYNNEI, per germline. This CDR3 is CASTGPEAYEQYF. Here the CDR3 DNA reads TGTGCCAGCACGGGCCCAGAAGCCTACGAGCAGTACTTC.

The chain employs TRBV20-1 and TRBJ2-7; weak D call: TRBD1 (6 bases). The CDR3 is made up of 14 amino acids. Per the germline V gene, CDR1 is DFQATT and CDR2 is SNEGSKA (reference sequence). V was shortened by 3 bases and J by 3 bases, with 15 bases between the two germline ends. CDR3 region: CSASLWQGHYEQYF. The CDR3 DNA reads as TGCAGTGCTAGCCTGTGGCAGGGGCACTACGAGCAGTACTTC.